The present T cell receptor beta chain was sequenced within a study of blood T cell repertoires in COVID-19. V dropped 1 base and J dropped 8; count of bases not matched to a gene: 10. This CDR3 spans 15 amino acids. Germline V gives CDR1 MGHRA, CDR2 YSYEKL. The method was immunoSEQ multiplex PCR; TCRdb's version includes in-frame clones alone and lacks a portion of them. The top ten clones hold 2.5% to 3% of a sample with over 200,000 clones, approximately 87% of them seen once. Sequences were obtained from peripheral blood. The chain uses TRBV4-1 and TRBJ1-2; 7 nucleotides align to TRBD1. The clonotype originates from a woman in her 70s with active or convalescent COVID-19. For the CDR3, the DNA is TGCGCCAGCAGCCAAGTATTTGGGGACAGTCGGGGCTACACCTTC. Protein: CASSQVFGDSRGYTF.